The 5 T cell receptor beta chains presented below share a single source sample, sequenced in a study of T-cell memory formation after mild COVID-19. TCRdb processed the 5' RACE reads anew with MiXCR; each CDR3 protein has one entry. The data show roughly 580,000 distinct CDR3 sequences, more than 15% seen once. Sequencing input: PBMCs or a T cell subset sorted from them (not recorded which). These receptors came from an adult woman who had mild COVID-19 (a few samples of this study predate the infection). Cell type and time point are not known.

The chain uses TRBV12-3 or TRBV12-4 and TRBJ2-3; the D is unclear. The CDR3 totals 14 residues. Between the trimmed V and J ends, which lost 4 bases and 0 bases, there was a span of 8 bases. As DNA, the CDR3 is TGTGCCAGCAGTTACTACGTCAGCACAGATACGCAGTATTTT. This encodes CASSYYVSTDTQYF.

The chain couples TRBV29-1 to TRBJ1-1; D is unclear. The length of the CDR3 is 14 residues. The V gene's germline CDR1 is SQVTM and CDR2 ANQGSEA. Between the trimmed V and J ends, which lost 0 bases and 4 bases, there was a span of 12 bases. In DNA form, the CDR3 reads TGCAGCGTTGAAGACACGGGGTTGAGCACTGAAGCTTTCTTT. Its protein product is CSVEDTGLSTEAFF.

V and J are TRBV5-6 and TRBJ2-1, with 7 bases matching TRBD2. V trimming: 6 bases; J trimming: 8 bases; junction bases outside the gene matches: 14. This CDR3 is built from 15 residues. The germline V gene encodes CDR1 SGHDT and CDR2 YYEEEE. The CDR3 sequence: CASTIAGRLVDEQFF. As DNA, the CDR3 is TGTGCCAGCACCATAGCGGGTCGCTTAGTAGATGAGCAGTTCTTC.

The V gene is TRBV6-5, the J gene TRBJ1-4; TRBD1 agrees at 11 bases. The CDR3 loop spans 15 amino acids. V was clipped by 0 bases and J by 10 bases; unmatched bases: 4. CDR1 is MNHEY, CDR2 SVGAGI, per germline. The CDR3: CASSYSGTGGGKLFF. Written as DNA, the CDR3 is TGTGCCAGCAGTTACTCCGGGACAGGGGGAGGAAAACTGTTTTTT.

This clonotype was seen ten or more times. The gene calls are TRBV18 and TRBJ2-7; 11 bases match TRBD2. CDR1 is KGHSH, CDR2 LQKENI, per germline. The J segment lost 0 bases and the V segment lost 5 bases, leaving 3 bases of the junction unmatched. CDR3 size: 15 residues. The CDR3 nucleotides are TGTGCCAGCTCAAAAACTAGCGGGAGCTCCTACGAGCAGTACTTC. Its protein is CASSKTSGSSYEQYF.